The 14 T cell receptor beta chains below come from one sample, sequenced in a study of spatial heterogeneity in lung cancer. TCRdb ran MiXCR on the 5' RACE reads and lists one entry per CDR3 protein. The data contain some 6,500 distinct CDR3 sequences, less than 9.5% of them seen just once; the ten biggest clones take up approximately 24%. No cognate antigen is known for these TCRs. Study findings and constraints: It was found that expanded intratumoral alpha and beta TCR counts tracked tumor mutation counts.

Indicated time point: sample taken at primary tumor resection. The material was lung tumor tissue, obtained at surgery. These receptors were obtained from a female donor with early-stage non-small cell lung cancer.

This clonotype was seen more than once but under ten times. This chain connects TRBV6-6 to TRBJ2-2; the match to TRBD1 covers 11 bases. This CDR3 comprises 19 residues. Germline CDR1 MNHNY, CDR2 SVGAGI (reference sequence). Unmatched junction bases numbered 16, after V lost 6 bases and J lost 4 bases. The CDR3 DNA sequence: TGTGCCAGCAGGACCGGGACAGGGGGAGGCCAGGGTATCACCGGGGAGCTGTTTTTT. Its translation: CASRTGTGGGQGITGELFF.

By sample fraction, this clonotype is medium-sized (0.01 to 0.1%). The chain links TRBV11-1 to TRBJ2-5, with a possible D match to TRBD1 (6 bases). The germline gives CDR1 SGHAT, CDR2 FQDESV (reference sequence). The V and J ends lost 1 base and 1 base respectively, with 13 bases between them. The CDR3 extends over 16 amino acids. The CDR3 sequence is CASSLGTGTLQETQYF. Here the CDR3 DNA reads TGTGCCAGCAGCTTAGGCACAGGGACCCTCCAAGAGACCCAGTACTTC. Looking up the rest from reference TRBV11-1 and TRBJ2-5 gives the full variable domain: EAEVAQSPRYKITEKSQAVAFWCDPISGHATLYWYRQILGQGPELLVQFQDESVVDDSQLPKDRFSAERLKGVDSTLKIQPAELGDSAMYLCASSLGTGTLQETQYFGPGTRLLVL.

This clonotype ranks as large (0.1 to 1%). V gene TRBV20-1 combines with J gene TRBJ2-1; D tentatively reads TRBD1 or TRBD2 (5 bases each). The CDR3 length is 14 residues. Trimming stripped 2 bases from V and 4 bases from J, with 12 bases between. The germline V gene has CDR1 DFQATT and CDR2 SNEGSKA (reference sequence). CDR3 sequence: CSARIRDRYNEQFF. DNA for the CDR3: TGCAGTGCTAGAATCCGGGACCGGTACAATGAGCAGTTCTTC.

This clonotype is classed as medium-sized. The CDR3 here is CASRSGGAADTQYF. The CDR3 DNA sequence: TGTGCCAGCCGTAGCGGGGGGGCCGCTGATACGCAGTATTTT. The chain couples TRBV28 to TRBJ2-3; TRBD2 agrees at 11 bases. J lost 6 bases, V lost 8 bases, and 7 bases had no gene match. CDR3 length equals 14 residues. Per germline, CDR1 MDHEN and CDR2 SYDVKM.

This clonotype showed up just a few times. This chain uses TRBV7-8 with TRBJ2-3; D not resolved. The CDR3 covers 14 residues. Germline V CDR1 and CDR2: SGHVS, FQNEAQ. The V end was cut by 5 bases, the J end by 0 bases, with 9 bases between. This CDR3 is CASSPDGSTDTQYF. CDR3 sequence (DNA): TGTGCCAGCAGCCCCGACGGCAGCACAGATACGCAGTATTTT.

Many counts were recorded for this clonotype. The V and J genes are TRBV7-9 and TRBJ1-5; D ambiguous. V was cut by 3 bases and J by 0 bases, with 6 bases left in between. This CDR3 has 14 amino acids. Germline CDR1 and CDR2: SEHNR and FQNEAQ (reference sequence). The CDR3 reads CASSLDSSNQPQHF. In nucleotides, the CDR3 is TGTGCCAGCAGCTTGGATAGTAGCAATCAGCCCCAGCATTTT.

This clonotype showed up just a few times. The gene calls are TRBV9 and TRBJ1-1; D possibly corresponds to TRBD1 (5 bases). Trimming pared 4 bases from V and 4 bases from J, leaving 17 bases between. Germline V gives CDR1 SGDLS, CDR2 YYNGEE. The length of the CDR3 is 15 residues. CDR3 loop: CASSPYTAGTTEAFF. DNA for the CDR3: TGTGCCAGCAGCCCTTACACCGCCGGGACCACTGAAGCTTTCTTT.

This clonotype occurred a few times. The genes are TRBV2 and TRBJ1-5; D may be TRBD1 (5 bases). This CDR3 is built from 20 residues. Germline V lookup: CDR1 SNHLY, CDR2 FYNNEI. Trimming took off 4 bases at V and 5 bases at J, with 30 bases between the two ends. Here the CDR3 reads CASSGPFGAEDRGSHQPQHF. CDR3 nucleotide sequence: TGTGCCAGCAGTGGGCCCTTCGGGGCTGAGGACCGGGGATCCCATCAGCCCCAGCATTTT.

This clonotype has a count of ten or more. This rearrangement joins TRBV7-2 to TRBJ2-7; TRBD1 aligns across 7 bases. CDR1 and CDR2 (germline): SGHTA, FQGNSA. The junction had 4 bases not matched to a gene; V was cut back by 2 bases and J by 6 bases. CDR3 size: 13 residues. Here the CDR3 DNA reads TGTGCCAGCAGCTTAACGACAGGGCGCGAGCAGTACTTC. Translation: CASSLTTGREQYF. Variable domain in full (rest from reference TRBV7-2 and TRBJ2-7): GAGVSQSPSNKVTEKGKDVELRCDPISGHTALYWYRQSLGQGLEFLIYFQGNSAPDKSGLPSDRFSAERTGGSVSTLTIQRTQQEDSAVYLCASSLTTGREQYFGPGTRLTVT.

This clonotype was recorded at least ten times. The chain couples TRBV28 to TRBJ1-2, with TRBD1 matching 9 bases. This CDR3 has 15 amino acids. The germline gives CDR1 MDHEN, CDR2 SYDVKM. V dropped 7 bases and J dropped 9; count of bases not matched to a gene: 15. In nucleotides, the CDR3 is TGTGCCAGCACTCGGTCCTCCGGGACAGGGTTGAGCTACACCTTC. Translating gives CASTRSSGTGLSYTF.

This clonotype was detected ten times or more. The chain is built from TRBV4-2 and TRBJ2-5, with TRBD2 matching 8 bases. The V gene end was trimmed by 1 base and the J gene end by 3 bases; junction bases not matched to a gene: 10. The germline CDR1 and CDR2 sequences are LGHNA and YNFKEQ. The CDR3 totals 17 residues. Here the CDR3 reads CASSQAVRAGGKETQYF. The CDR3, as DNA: TGTGCCAGCAGCCAAGCGGTACGCGCGGGGGGCAAAGAGACCCAGTACTTC.

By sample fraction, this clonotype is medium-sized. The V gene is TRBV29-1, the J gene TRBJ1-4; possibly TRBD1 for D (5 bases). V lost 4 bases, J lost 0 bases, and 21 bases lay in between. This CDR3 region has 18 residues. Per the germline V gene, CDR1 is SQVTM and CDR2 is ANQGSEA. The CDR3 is CSVGGVDGISATNEKLFF. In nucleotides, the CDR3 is TGCAGCGTTGGAGGGGTGGACGGAATATCTGCAACTAATGAAAAACTGTTTTTT.

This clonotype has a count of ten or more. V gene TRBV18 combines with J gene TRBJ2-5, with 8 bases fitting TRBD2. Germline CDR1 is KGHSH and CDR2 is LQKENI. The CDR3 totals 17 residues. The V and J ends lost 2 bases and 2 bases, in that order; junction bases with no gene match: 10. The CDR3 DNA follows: TGTGCCAGCTCACCAACCTCGGGGGGGGTTTTACAAGAGACCCAGTACTTC. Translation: CASSPTSGGVLQETQYF.

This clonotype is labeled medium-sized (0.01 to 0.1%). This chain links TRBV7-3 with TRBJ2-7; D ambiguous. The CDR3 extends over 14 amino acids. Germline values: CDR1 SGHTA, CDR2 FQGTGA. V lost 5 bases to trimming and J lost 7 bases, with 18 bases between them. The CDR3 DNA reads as TGTGCCAGCAGCCCACCCCGGATGGCCTCTGAGCAGTACTTC. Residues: CASSPPRMASEQYF.